The 19 T cell receptor beta chains listed next were all sequenced from one sample in a study. A single record per CDR3 protein comes from TCRdb applying MiXCR to the RT-PCR reads. The data show more than 550,000 distinct CDR3 sequences, 13% to 15% seen once. Sequencing input: memory CD4+ T cells from blood. The receptors derive from a female donor in good health, serving as a healthy control.

This clonotype was detected many times. The V and J genes are TRBV20-1 and TRBJ2-3, with D perhaps TRBD2 (6 bases). Germline V gene data show CDR1 as DFQATT and CDR2 as SNEGSKA (reference sequence). CDR3 length: 15 amino acids. The ends were cut back, 1 base at V and 6 bases at J, with 17 bases in the middle. CDR3 bases: TGCAGTGCTAGAGCGGGCGGGCTCCGGGGGGATACGCAGTATTTT. This codes for CSARAGGLRGDTQYF.

The sample holds a few counts of this clonotype. The rearrangement joins TRBV10-3 to TRBJ1-1; 7 bases fit TRBD1. The V gene end was trimmed by 9 bases and the J gene end by 5 bases; junction bases not matched to a gene: 6. CDR3 size: 12 residues. Looked up from germline, CDR1 is ENHRY and CDR2 is SYGVKD. CDR3 bases: TGTGCCATAAAGACAGGGAGTACTGAAGCTTTCTTT. Protein sequence: CAIKTGSTEAFF.

The rearrangement joins TRBV20-1 to TRBJ1-6; weak D call: TRBD1 (6 bases). This CDR3 has 15 residues. The germline V gene encodes CDR1 DFQATT and CDR2 SNEGSKA (reference sequence). Deletions cut 2 bases from V and 11 bases from J, with 19 bases between. The CDR3 nucleotides are TGCAGTGCTAGAAGCTCTCCAGGGGTAAAGGCACCCCTCCACTTT. It specifies CSARSSPGVKAPLHF.

This clonotype was recorded many times. V usage is TRBV7-9 and J usage is TRBJ1-1, with a weak D call TRBD1 (5 bases). The CDR3 loop spans 14 amino acids. The germline V gene encodes CDR1 SEHNR and CDR2 FQNEAQ (reference sequence). V lost 2 bases to trimming and J lost 3 bases, with 10 bases between them. The chain's CDR3 is CASSLMGQDTEAFF. The CDR3 nucleotides are TGTGCCAGCAGCTTAATGGGGCAAGACACTGAAGCTTTCTTT.

This clonotype was seen a single time. The junction departs from germline at one end; a sequencing error may be responsible. This chain links TRBV6-1 with TRBJ1-1; perhaps TRBD1 as D (6 bases). Germline lookup yields CDR1 MNHNS and CDR2 SASEGT. The CDR3 is 15 residues long. CDR3 region: CACSERGGINTEAFF. The CDR3, as DNA: TGTGCCTGCAGTGAAAGGGGGGGGATCAACACTGAAGCTTTCTTT.

This clonotype was detected ten times or more. The gene calls are TRBV9 and TRBJ1-6, with 9 bases fitting TRBD1. Losses at the gene ends were 3 bases for V and 10 bases for J; bases not matched to a gene: 14. The length of the CDR3 is 17 residues. Germline V gene sequence: CDR1 SGDLS, CDR2 YYNGEE. CDR3: CASSDTDTGTGTSPLHF. CDR3 in DNA: TGTGCCAGCAGCGACACAGACACCGGGACAGGGACCTCACCCCTCCACTTT.

This clonotype was counted many times. The chain is built from TRBV7-2 and TRBJ2-1; tentative D call: TRBD1 (6 bases). The CDR3 runs to 14 residues. Looked up from germline, CDR1 is SGHTA and CDR2 is FQGNSA. Between the trimmed V and J ends, which lost 4 bases and 3 bases, there was a span of 10 bases. CDR3 DNA: TGTGCCAGCAGCTCCGGGACATACTACAATGAGCAGTTCTTC. It yields the protein CASSSGTYYNEQFF.

The rearrangement uses TRBV6-2 or TRBV6-3 and TRBJ2-2, with no clear D. Trimming cost V 1 base and J 1 base, with 13 bases left between them. Germline CDR1 is MNHEY and CDR2 is SVGEGT. This CDR3 comprises 17 residues. CDR3 in DNA: TGTGCCAGCAGTTACTATGGCAGTTCCCTGAACACCGGGGAGCTGTTTTTT. Amino acids: CASSYYGSSLNTGELFF.

This clonotype was found a few times. V gene TRBV6-2 or TRBV6-3 combines with J gene TRBJ1-6, with unresolved D. The CDR3 length is 14 residues. V dropped 0 bases and J dropped 11 bases, with 11 bases sitting between them. Germline-derived CDR1 and CDR2 are MNHEY and SVGEGT. The chain's CDR3 is CASSYSADSAPLHF. Written as DNA, the CDR3 is TGTGCCAGCAGTTACTCGGCGGACTCAGCACCCCTCCACTTT.

This chain links TRBV20-1 with TRBJ2-1; 10 bases align to TRBD1. The CDR3 runs to 13 residues. Germline CDR1 is DFQATT and CDR2 is SNEGSKA (reference sequence). The chain's CDR3 is CSADRGLYNEQFF. The CDR3 DNA sequence: TGCAGCGCGGACAGGGGGTTGTACAATGAGCAGTTCTTC.

This chain uses TRBV9 with TRBJ2-1; 7 nucleotides match TRBD2. With 7 bases clipped from V and 4 bases from J, the junction kept 14 bases outside the gene matches. Germline CDR1 and CDR2: SGDLS and YYNGEE. CDR3 length equals 16 residues. The CDR3 reads CASGRGAGVSYNEQFF. CDR3 DNA sequence: TGTGCCAGCGGGCGAGGTGCGGGAGTATCATACAATGAGCAGTTCTTC.

This clonotype was seen many times. The chain has TRBV5-1 and TRBJ1-2, with D unresolved. The CDR3 is 13 residues long. Trimming left V 4 bases short and J 4 bases short, with 11 bases between. The germline V gene has CDR1 SGHRS and CDR2 YFSETQ. The CDR3 loop reads CASSLGAVYGYTF. The CDR3 coding sequence is TGCGCCAGCAGCCTGGGAGCTGTCTATGGCTACACCTTC.

The V and J genes are TRBV7-3 and TRBJ1-1, with D uncertain. V lost 2 bases, J lost 4 bases, and 14 bases lay in between. The CDR3 contains 15 residues. The germline CDR1 and CDR2 sequences are SGHTA and FQGTGA. CDR3 region: CASSLFGGLGTEAFF. The CDR3 region has the DNA TGTGCCAGCAGCTTATTCGGAGGGTTAGGCACTGAAGCTTTCTTT. Using reference TRBV7-3 and TRBJ1-1 for the parts outside the CDR3, the full variable domain is GAGVSQTPSNKVTEKGKYVELRCDPISGHTALYWYRQSLGQGPEFLIYFQGTGAADDSGLPNDRFFAVRPEGSVSTLKIQRTERGDSAVYLCASSLFGGLGTEAFFGQGTRLTVV.

V is TRBV12-1 and J is TRBJ2-1; the listed D gene, TRBD1, was not tested against the DNA. TRBV12-1 is a known pseudogene. The CDR3 runs to 15 residues. CDR3 sequence: CASSHGQGNIYEQFF. CDR3 bases: TGTGCCAGCAGCCACGGACAGGGGAACATCTATGAGCAGTTCTTC.

This clonotype was seen more than once but under ten times. The rearrangement uses TRBV11-2 and TRBJ2-5; 10 nucleotides match TRBD2. V lost 6 bases to trimming and J lost 5 bases; unmatched junction nucleotides: 9. The CDR3 length is 15 residues. Germline CDR1 SGHAT, CDR2 FQNNGV. The CDR3 reads CASSEQRGGLETQYF. CDR3 DNA: TGTGCCAGCAGTGAACAGCGGGGGGGATTGGAGACCCAGTACTTC. Looking up the rest from reference TRBV11-2 and TRBJ2-5 gives the full variable domain: EAGVAQSPRYKIIEKRQSVAFWCNPISGHATLYWYQQILGQGPKLLIQFQNNGVVDDSQLPKDRFSAERLKGVDSTLKIQPAKLEDSAVYLCASSEQRGGLETQYFGPGTRLLVL.

V is TRBV5-1 and J is TRBJ2-7, with D possibly being TRBD1 (5 bases). Germline V gene sequence: CDR1 SGHRS, CDR2 YFSETQ. V gave up 2 bases and J gave up 7 bases, with 19 bases separating them. CDR3 size: 15 residues. The CDR3 bases are TGCGCCAGCAGCTTCACAGGCGGATTCACCTCAGAGCAGTACTTC. Encoded protein: CASSFTGGFTSEQYF.

This clonotype was seen at least ten times. The V gene is TRBV7-3, the J gene TRBJ2-3, with 7 bases fitting TRBD1. CDR3 size: 15 residues. CDR1 is SGHTA and CDR2 is FQGTGA in the germline V gene. J gave up 4 bases and V 5 bases, and 9 bases lay outside the gene matches. CDR3 residues: CASSNKDRWSDTQYF. CDR3 nucleotides: TGTGCCAGCAGCAACAAGGACAGGTGGTCAGATACGCAGTATTTT. The full variable domain, with the rest looked up from reference TRBV7-3 and TRBJ2-3, is GAGVSQTPSNKVTEKGKYVELRCDPISGHTALYWYRQSLGQGPEFLIYFQGTGAADDSGLPNDRFFAVRPEGSVSTLKIQRTERGDSAVYLCASSNKDRWSDTQYFGPGTRLTVL.

The V and J genes are TRBV12-3 or TRBV12-4 and TRBJ1-2; 11 positions match TRBD1. V lost 6 bases and J lost 7; bases outside the gene matches: 4. The CDR3 contains 13 residues. The CDR3 reads CASRGTGGPGYTF. The CDR3 DNA is TGTGCCAGCAGAGGGACAGGGGGGCCTGGCTACACCTTC.

This chain uses TRBV20-1 with TRBJ2-7; 11 nucleotides agree with TRBD1. CDR1 DFQATT and CDR2 SNEGSKA come from the germline V gene (reference sequence). The ends lost 5 bases at V and 5 bases at J; junction bases unmatched: 5. The CDR3 is 13 residues long. The CDR3 here is CSAGPGQGDEQYF. CDR3 DNA: TGCAGTGCTGGACCGGGACAGGGGGACGAGCAGTACTTC.